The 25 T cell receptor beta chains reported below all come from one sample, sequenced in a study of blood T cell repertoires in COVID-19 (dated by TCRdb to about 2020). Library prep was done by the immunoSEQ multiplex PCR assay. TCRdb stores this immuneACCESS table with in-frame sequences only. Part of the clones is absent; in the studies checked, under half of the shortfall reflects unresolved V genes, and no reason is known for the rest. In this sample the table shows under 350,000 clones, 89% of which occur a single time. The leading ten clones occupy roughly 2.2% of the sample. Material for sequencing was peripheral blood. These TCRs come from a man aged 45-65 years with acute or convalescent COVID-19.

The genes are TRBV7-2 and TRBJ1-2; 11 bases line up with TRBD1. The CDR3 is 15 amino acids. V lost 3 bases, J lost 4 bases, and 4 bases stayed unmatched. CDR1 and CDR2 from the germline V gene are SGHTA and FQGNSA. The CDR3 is CASSLGDRGSYGYTF. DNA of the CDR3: TGTGCCAGCAGCTTGGGGGACAGGGGGTCCTATGGCTACACCTTC.

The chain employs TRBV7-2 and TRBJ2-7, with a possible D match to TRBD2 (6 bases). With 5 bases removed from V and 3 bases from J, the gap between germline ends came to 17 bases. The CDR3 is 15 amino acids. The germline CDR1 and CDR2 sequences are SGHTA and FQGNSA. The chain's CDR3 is CASSPSGTPNYEQYF. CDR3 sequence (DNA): TGTGCCAGCAGCCCTTCCGGGACTCCAAACTACGAGCAGTACTTC.

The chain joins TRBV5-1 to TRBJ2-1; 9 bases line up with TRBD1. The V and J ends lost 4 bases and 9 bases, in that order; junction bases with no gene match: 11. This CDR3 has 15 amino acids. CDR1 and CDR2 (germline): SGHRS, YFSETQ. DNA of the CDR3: TGCGCCAGCAGCCTCGGACAGGGGCCCGGTCTTGAGCAGTTCTTC. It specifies CASSLGQGPGLEQFF.

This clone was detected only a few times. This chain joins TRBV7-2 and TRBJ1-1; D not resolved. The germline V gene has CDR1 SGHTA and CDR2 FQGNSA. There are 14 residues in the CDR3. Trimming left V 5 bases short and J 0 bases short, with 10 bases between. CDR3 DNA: TGTGCCAGCAGCACCAGTCCCATGAACACTGAAGCTTTCTTT. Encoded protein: CASSTSPMNTEAFF.

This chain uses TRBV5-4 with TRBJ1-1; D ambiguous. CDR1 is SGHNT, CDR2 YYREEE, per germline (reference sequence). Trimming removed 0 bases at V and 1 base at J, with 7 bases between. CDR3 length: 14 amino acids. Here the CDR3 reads CASSLVSQNTEAFF. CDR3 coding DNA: TGTGCCAGCAGCTTGGTCAGTCAGAACACTGAAGCTTTCTTT.

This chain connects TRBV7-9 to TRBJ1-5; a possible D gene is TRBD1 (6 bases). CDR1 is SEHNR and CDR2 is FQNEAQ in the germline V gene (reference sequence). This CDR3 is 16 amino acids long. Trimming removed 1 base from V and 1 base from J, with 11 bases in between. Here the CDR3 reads CASSLEQGASNQPQHF. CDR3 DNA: TGTGCCAGCAGCTTAGAACAGGGCGCGAGCAATCAGCCCCAGCATTTT.

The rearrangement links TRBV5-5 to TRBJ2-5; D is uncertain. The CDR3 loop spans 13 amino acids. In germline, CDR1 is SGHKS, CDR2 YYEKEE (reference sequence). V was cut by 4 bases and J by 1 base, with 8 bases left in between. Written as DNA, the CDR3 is TGTGCCAGCAGCCGACAAGGCCAAGAGACCCAGTACTTC. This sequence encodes CASSRQGQETQYF. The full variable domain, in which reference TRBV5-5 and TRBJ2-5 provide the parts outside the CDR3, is DAGVTQSPTHLIKTRGQQVTLRCSPISGHKSVSWYQQVLGQGPQFIFQYYEKEERGRGNFPDRFSARQFPNYSSELNVNALLLGDSALYLCASSRQGQETQYFGPGTRLLVL.

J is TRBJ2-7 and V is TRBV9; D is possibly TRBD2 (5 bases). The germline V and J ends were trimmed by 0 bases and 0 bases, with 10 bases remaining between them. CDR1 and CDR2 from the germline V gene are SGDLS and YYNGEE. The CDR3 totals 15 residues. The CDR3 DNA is TGTGCCAGCAGCGTAGGGACTTCGAGCTCCTACGAGCAGTACTTC. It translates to CASSVGTSSSYEQYF.

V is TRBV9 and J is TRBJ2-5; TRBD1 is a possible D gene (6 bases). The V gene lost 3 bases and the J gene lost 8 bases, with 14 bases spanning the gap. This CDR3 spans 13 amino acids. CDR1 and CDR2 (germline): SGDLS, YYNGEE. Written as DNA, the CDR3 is TGTGCCAGCAGCGGTGACAGGCGCGTCACCCAGTACTTC. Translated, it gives CASSGDRRVTQYF.

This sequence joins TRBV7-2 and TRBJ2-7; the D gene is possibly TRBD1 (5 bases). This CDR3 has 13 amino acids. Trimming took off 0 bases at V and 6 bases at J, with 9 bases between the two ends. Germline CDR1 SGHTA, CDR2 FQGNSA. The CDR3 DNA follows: TGTGCCAGCAGCTTAGCGCAAAGGGGCGAGCAGTACTTC. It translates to CASSLAQRGEQYF. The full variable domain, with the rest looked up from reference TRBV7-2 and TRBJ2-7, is GAGVSQSPSNKVTEKGKDVELRCDPISGHTALYWYRQSLGQGLEFLIYFQGNSAPDKSGLPSDRFSAERTGGSVSTLTIQRTQQEDSAVYLCASSLAQRGEQYFGPGTRLTVT.

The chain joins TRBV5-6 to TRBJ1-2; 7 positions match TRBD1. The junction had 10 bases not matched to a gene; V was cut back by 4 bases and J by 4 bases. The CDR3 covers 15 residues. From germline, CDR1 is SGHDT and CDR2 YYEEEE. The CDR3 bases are TGTGCCAGCAGCGAATCTCGGTGGGACAGCTATGGCTACACCTTC. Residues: CASSESRWDSYGYTF.

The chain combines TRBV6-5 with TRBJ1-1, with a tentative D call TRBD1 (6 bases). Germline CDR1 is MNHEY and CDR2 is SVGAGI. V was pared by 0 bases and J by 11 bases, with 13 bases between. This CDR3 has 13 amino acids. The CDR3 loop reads CASSYSRGGYAFF. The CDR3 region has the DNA TGTGCCAGCAGTTACTCGAGAGGGGGTTACGCTTTCTTT.

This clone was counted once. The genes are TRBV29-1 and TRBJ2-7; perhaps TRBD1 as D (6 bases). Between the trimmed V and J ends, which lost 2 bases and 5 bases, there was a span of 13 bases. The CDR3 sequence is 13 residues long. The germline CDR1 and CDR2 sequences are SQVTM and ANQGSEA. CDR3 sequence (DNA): TGCAGCGTTGAACTGGGGGCTGGCGACGAGCAGTACTTC. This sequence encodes CSVELGAGDEQYF.

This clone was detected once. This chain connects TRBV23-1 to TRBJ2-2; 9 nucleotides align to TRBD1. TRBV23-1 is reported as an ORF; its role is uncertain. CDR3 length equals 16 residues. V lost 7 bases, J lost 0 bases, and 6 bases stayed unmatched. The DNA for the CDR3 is TGCGCCAGCACTGACAGGGGGTCATCGAACACCGGGGAGCTGTTTTTT. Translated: CASTDRGSSNTGELFF.

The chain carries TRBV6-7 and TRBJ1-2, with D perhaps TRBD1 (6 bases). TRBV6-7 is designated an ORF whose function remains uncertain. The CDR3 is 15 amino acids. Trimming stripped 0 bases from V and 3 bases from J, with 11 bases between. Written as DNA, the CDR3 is TGTGCCAGCAGTTACTCGACCCCAGGGGACTATGGCTACACCTTC. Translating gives CASSYSTPGDYGYTF.

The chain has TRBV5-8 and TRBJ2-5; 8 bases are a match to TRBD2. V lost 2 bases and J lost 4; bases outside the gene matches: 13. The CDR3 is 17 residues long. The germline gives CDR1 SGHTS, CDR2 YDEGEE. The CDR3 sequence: CASSFSGLAGGVETQYF. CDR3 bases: TGTGCCAGCAGCTTCTCCGGACTAGCTGGGGGGGTAGAGACCCAGTACTTC.

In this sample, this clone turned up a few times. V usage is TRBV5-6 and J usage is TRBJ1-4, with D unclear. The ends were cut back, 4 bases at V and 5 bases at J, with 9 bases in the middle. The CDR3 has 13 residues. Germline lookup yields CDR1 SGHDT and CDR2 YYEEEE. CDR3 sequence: CASSPAGNEKLFF. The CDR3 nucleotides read TGTGCCAGCAGCCCGGCGGGGAATGAAAAACTGTTTTTT.

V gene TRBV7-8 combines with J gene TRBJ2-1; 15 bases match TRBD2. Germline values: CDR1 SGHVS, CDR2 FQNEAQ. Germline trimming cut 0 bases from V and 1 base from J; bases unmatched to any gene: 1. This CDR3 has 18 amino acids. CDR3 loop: CASSLAGLAGGSYNEQFF. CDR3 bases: TGTGCCAGCAGCTTAGCCGGACTAGCGGGGGGGTCCTACAATGAGCAGTTCTTC.

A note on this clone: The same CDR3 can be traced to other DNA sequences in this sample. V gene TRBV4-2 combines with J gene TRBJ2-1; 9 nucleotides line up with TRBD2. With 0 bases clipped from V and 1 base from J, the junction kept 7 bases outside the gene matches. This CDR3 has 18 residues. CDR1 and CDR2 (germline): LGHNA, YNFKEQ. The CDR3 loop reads CASSQDLLAGASYNEQFF. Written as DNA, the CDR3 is TGTGCCAGCAGCCAAGATCTCTTAGCGGGGGCATCCTACAATGAGCAGTTCTTC.

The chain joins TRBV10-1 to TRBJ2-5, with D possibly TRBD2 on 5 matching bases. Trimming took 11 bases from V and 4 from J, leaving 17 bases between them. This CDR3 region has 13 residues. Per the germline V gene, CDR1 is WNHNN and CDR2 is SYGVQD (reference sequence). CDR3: CASSGGPGETQYF. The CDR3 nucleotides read TGCGCCTCCTCAGGCGGGCCGGGAGAGACCCAGTACTTC.

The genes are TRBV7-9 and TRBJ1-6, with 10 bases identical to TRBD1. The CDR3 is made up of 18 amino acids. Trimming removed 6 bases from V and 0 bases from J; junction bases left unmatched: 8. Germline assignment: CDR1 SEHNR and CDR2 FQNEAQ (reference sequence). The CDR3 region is CASSGTGVYTSYNSPLHF. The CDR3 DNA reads TGTGCCAGCAGTGGGACAGGGGTGTATACCTCCTATAATTCACCCCTCCACTTT.

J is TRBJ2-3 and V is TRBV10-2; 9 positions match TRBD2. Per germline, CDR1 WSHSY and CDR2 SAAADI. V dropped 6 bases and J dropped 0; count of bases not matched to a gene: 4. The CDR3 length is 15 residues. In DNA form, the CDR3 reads TGCGCCAGCAGGACCCTAGCGGGGAGCACAGATACGCAGTATTTT. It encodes CASRTLAGSTDTQYF.

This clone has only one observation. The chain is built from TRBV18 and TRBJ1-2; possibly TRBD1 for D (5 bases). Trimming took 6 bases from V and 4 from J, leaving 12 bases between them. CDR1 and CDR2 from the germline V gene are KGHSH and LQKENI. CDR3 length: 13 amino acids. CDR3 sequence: CASSEGRGYGYTF. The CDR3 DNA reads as TGTGCCAGCTCCGAGGGGAGGGGCTATGGCTACACCTTC.

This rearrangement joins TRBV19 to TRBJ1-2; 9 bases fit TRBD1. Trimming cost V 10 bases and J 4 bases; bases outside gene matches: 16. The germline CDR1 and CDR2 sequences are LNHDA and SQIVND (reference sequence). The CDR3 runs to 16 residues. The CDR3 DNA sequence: TGTGCCATAGGCCACCGTCTGGACAGGGGCGCCTATGGCTACACCTTC. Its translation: CAIGHRLDRGAYGYTF.

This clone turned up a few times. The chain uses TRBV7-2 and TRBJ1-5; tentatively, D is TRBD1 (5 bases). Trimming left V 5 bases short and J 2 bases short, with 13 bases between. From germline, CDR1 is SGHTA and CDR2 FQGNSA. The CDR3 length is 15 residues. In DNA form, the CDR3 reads TGTGCCAGCAGCCCACAGTCGGGGGGCAATCAGCCCCAGCATTTT. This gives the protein CASSPQSGGNQPQHF.